Listed here are 30 T cell receptor delta chains from one sample, sequenced in a study of gamma-delta T cells after stem cell transplantation (dated by TCRdb to between 2015 and 2016). The library came from RT-PCR. Sequencing took place on an Illumina MiSeq. Clones were re-identified by TCRdb from the public reads with CATT, and rows with the same DNA were merged. The sample table holds over 2,500 delta-chain clones, of which approximately 9.2% were seen once. The leading ten clones occupy 9.2% of the sample. The sample consisted of gamma-delta T cells. The receptor source for this set is a human donor. It is not recorded whose cells these are; they may come from a transplant donor.

Judged by abundance, this clone is medium-sized. Other DNA sequences in this specimen translate into the identical CDR3. This chain joins TRDV1 and TRDJ2, with 11 bases aligning to TRDD3. This CDR3 comprises 15 residues. The germline gives CDR1 TSWWSYY, CDR2 QGS. The V gene end was trimmed by 10 bases and the J gene end by 6 bases; junction bases not matched to a gene: 10. The DNA for the CDR3 is TGTGCTCGTGGCGTGGGGGATACGGGGGCAGCACAACTCTTCTTT. It is translated as CARGVGDTGAAQLFF.

This clone was detected only a few times. The chain has TRDV2 and TRDJ1; 11 bases are shared with TRDD3. This CDR3 is 14 amino acids long. After removal of 2 bases from V and 3 bases from J, the junction contained 1 base not matched to a gene. Germline V gene lookup returns CDR1 GEAIGNYY and CDR2 EKD. CDR3 in amino acids: CACDIGGYADKLIF. As DNA, the CDR3 is TGTGCCTGTGACATTGGGGGATACGCCGATAAACTCATCTTT.

This clone was counted between two and nine times. The likely explanation is a read error, given a far larger clone one base away. Other DNA sequences in this sample translate to the same CDR3. The chain has TRDV2 and TRDJ1, with TRDD3 matching 7 bases. Germline V lookup: CDR1 GEAIGNYY, CDR2 EKD. The length of the CDR3 is 20 residues. The V segment lost 4 bases and the J segment 0 bases; nucleotides outside the gene matches: 22. The CDR3, as DNA: TGTGCCTGTGATACGTACTGGGGACTTAAAGGGGAGCCGTACACCGATAAACTCATCTTT. Its protein product is CACDTYWGLKGEPYTDKLIF.

With regard to this clone: This is likely an artifact of a read error, given a far larger clone one base away. The chain carries TRDV2 and TRDJ1; 13 bases line up with TRDD3. The junction had 28 bases not matched to a gene; V was cut back by 2 bases and J by 2 bases. The CDR3 covers 24 residues. Germline loops: CDR1 GEAIGNYY, CDR2 EKD. CDR3 nucleotides: TGTGCCTGTGACATTACTGTCTACTGGGGGATACGCGAGCAGCACTCCCACCTTACCGATAAACTCATCTTT. This translates into CACDITVYWGIREQHSHLTDKLIF.

Notes on this clone: Sequence at one end of the junction differs from germline and may be a read error. This chain links TRDV2 with TRDJ3; 11 nucleotides line up with TRDD3. CDR1 is GEAIGNYY, CDR2 EKD, per germline. The CDR3 consists of 21 residues. DNA for the CDR3: TGTGCCTGCGACACTACCGCTGGGGGATACCGGAGCTCCTGGGACACCCGACAGATGTTTTTC. This encodes CACDTTAGGYRSSWDTRQMFF.

This clone was recorded a few times. This likely came from a read error, as a far larger clone is one base away. The sample contains more than one DNA sequence encoding this CDR3. The chain uses TRDV2 and TRDJ2; the match to TRDD3 covers 11 bases. The germline V gene has CDR1 GEAIGNYY and CDR2 EKD. The CDR3 has 16 residues. Trimming removed 4 bases from V and 0 bases from J; junction bases left unmatched: 3. The CDR3 reads CACDILGDTLTAQLFF. CDR3 DNA: TGTGCCTGTGATATACTGGGGGATACTTTGACAGCACAACTCTTCTTT.

The chain recombines TRDV3 with TRDJ1; 8 bases are a match to TRDD3. Germline CDR1 and CDR2: TVYSNPD and GDNSRS (reference sequence). J was trimmed by 0 bases and V by 2 bases; bases with no gene match: 20. There are 19 residues in the CDR3. The CDR3 reads CAFPKSSLGDPKYTDKLIF. The CDR3 bases are TGTGCCTTTCCGAAATCTTCTCTGGGGGACCCTAAGTACACCGATAAACTCATCTTT.

The J gene is TRDJ1, the V gene TRDV1; 9 nucleotides agree with TRDD3. The germline gives CDR1 TSWWSYY, CDR2 QGS. This CDR3 spans 24 amino acids. Trimming at V came to 1 base and at J to 0 bases, leaving 27 bases not matched to a gene. The CDR3 region is CALGEPTPRVFPRGGIPNTDKLIF. The CDR3 DNA is TGTGCTCTTGGGGAACCGACTCCGAGGGTCTTCCCACGCGGGGGGATACCGAACACCGATAAACTCATCTTT.

On this clone itself: A far larger clone is one base from this, pointing to a likely read error. The chain couples TRDV2 to TRDJ1, with TRDD3 matching over 9 bases. The J segment lost 0 bases and the V segment lost 5 bases, leaving 12 bases of the junction unmatched. Germline V gives CDR1 GEAIGNYY, CDR2 EKD. CDR3 length equals 17 residues. The CDR3 protein is CACVIRGIPGYTDKLIF. CDR3 coding DNA: TGTGCCTGTGTGATTCGGGGGATACCCGGCTACACCGATAAACTCATCTTT.

This clone is termed large. This CDR3 is also generated by other DNA sequences in the sample. The CDR3 DNA is TGTGCCTGTGACACCGGTGGATACGCCTCCTGGGACACCCGACAGATGTTTTTC. Protein product: CACDTGGYASWDTRQMFF. V usage is TRDV2 and J usage is TRDJ3; the match to TRDD3 covers 7 bases. Trimming cost V 0 bases and J 0 bases; bases outside gene matches: 4. From germline, CDR1 is GEAIGNYY and CDR2 EKD. The CDR3 has 18 residues.

This clone was seen a handful of times. A read error may explain this, as a much larger clone is one base away. The sample contains more than one DNA sequence encoding this CDR3. This chain joins TRDV1 and TRDJ1; 8 bases fit TRDD3. Looked up from germline, CDR1 is TSWWSYY and CDR2 is QGS. The CDR3 totals 19 residues. CDR3 coding DNA: TGCGCTCTTGGGGACTCGGGTCCTGGGGGAACTAGTTACACCGATAAACTCATCTTT. Its translation: CALGDSGPGGTSYTDKLIF.

This clone was seen more than once but under ten times. A single base separates this from a much larger clone, so it may be a read error. The rearrangement uses TRDV2 and TRDJ1, with TRDD3 matching 8 bases. Germline assignment: CDR1 GEAIGNYY and CDR2 EKD. CDR3 length equals 18 residues. The chain's CDR3 is CARDTPLRGDRYTDKLIF. The CDR3 nucleotides read TGTGCCCGTGACACCCCGCTACGGGGGGATAGGTACACCGATAAACTCATCTTT.

This clone has more than one count but fewer than ten. A single base is all that separates this from a far larger clone, so a read error is likely. In the same sample, other DNA sequences code for this CDR3. J is TRDJ3 and V is TRDV2; TRDD3 aligns across 8 bases. Germline CDR1 is GEAIGNYY and CDR2 is EKD. The CDR3 contains 18 residues. CDR3 sequence: CACDTAGGSSWDTRQMFF. DNA for the CDR3: TGTGCCTGTGACACCGCTGGGGGAAGCTCCTGGGACACCCGGCAGATGTTTTTC.

As to this clone: Being one base from a much bigger clone, this may be a read error. CDR3 nucleotide sequence: TGTGCTCTTGGGGAACTTAAATCCCTCACCCTGGGTTCTACTGGGGGATACGATAAACTCATCTTT. Its translation is CALGELKSLTLGSTGGYDKLIF. This chain uses TRDV1 with TRDJ1, with 11 nucleotides matching TRDD3. Germline assignment: CDR1 TSWWSYY and CDR2 QGS. This CDR3 has 22 amino acids. Trimming at V came to 0 bases and at J to 4 bases, leaving 22 bases not matched to a gene.

The gene calls are TRDV1 and TRDJ1, with 10 bases lining up with TRDD3. V dropped 1 base and J dropped 0; count of bases not matched to a gene: 11. The germline gives CDR1 TSWWSYY, CDR2 QGS. This CDR3 is 19 amino acids long. The CDR3 coding sequence is TGTGCTCTTGGGGAACCTTTAACTGGGGGATGGGGGTACACCGATAAACTCATCTTT. It specifies CALGEPLTGGWGYTDKLIF.

In its sample, this clone ranks as medium-sized. The chain employs TRDV1 and TRDJ1; 9 bases align to TRDD3. Germline V lookup: CDR1 TSWWSYY, CDR2 QGS. The V segment lost 7 bases and the J segment 3 bases; nucleotides outside the gene matches: 15. CDR3 size: 17 residues. CDR3 amino acids: CALARRGGIHLADKLIF. DNA for the CDR3: TGTGCTCTTGCCCGTCGGGGGGGGATACATTTGGCCGATAAACTCATCTTT.

Concerning this clone itself: With only one base between it and a far larger clone, this is likely a read error. J is TRDJ3 and V is TRDV2, with 8 nucleotides matching TRDD3. V lost 1 base and J lost 2; bases outside the gene matches: 15. The CDR3 is made up of 21 amino acids. Germline-derived CDR1 and CDR2 are GEAIGNYY and EKD. The CDR3 region is CACDTRYRDTVATWDTRQMFF. Written as DNA, the CDR3 is TGTGCCTGTGACACGAGGTACCGGGATACGGTAGCCACCTGGGACACCCGACAGATGTTTTTC.

This clone was observed a handful of times. The likely explanation is a read error, given a far larger clone one base away. The same CDR3 is also encoded by other DNA sequences in this sample. The chain couples TRDV2 to TRDJ1; D remains unclear. Between the trimmed V and J ends, which lost 0 bases and 0 bases, there was a span of 13 bases. The germline CDR1 and CDR2 sequences are GEAIGNYY and EKD. This CDR3 is built from 16 residues. CDR3 nucleotide sequence: TGTGCCTGTGACACCGGTCCCAGAGCATACACCGATAAACTCATCTTT. Amino acid sequence: CACDTGPRAYTDKLIF.

Worth noting for this clone: Since a far larger clone is one base different, this is likely a read error. This sequence joins TRDV2 and TRDJ3; 9 nucleotides agree with TRDD3. The CDR3 runs to 20 residues. CDR1 GEAIGNYY and CDR2 EKD come from the germline V gene. CDR3 sequence: CACDTLTGGPGSRDTRQMFF. The CDR3 DNA reads TGTGCCTGTGACACCCTTACTGGGGGACCCGGCTCCCGGGACACCCGACAGATGTTTTTC.

With respect to this clone: A far larger clone lies a single base away; this is likely a read error. The rearrangement joins TRDV2 to TRDJ3; tentative D call: TRDD3 (6 bases). Per the germline V gene, CDR1 is GEAIGNYY and CDR2 is EKD. The CDR3 sequence is 20 residues long. In DNA, the CDR3 is TGTGCCTGTGACACCGTTGGCGGGGTGCTACCCTCCTGGGGCACCCGACAGATGTTTTTC. This translates into CACDTVGGVLPSWGTRQMFF.

This clone is labeled medium-sized. J is TRDJ2 and V is TRDV1, with 13 bases lining up with TRDD3. CDR1 and CDR2 (germline): TSWWSYY, QGS. Germline trimming cut 0 bases from V and 0 bases from J; bases unmatched to any gene: 25. This CDR3 spans 26 amino acids. CDR3 bases: TGTGCTCTTGGGGAACTCTCTCCCTTCCCCCCAAACGGTACTGGGGGATACGGGTCTTTGACAGCACAACTCTTCTTT. Translating it yields CALGELSPFPPNGTGGYGSLTAQLFF.

Only a few counts were recorded for this clone. Given a far larger clone just one base away, this is likely a sequencing read error. This CDR3 is also generated by other DNA sequences in the sample. The chain employs TRDV2 and TRDJ3; D is possibly TRDD3 (6 bases). The germline CDR1 and CDR2 sequences are GEAIGNYY and EKD. V was cut by 2 bases and J by 2 bases, with 21 bases left in between. The CDR3 runs 20 residues. This CDR3 reads CACDILGDTRGTWDTRQMFF. The CDR3 DNA follows: TGTGCCTGTGACATACTGGGAGATACTCGGGGCACCTGGGACACCCGACAGATGTTTTTC.

There are a few counts of this clone. One base separates it from a far larger clone, so it is likely a read error. Different DNA sequences within this sample yield the same CDR3. V is TRDV2 and J is TRDJ1, with D unresolved. This CDR3 has 13 amino acids. Germline V gives CDR1 GEAIGNYY, CDR2 EKD. CDR3: CACRPAGGDKLIF. CDR3 nucleotides: TGTGCCTGCCGCCCTGCTGGCGGCGATAAACTCATCTTC.

This clone came up a few times. This is likely an artifact of a read error, given a far larger clone one base away. The sample holds other DNA sequences that translate to the same CDR3. The V call is TRDV2, the J call TRDJ2; 8 bases fit TRDD3. In germline, CDR1 is GEAIGNYY, CDR2 EKD. The CDR3 loop spans 14 amino acids. CDR3 in amino acids: CACDTWGMTAQLFF. Written as DNA, the CDR3 is TGTGCCTGTGACACCTGGGGGATGACGGCACAACTCTTCTTT.

There are a few counts of this clone. One base separates it from a far larger clone, so it is likely a read error. The chain uses TRDV2 and TRDJ2; the D gene is possibly TRDD3 (5 bases). Germline values: CDR1 GEAIGNYY, CDR2 EKD. The CDR3 has 15 amino acids. In nucleotides, the CDR3 is TGTGCCTGTGGGGGGTCCACTACTTTGGCAGCACAACTCTTCTTT. Protein product: CACGGSTTLAAQLFF.

Comments on this clone: It is likely a read error: a sequence one base away is far more abundant. The chain links TRDV2 to TRDJ3; 12 bases are shared with TRDD3. The CDR3 has 18 residues. Per the germline V gene, CDR1 is GEAIGNYY and CDR2 is EKD. CDR3: CACDSVLGDTWDTRQVFF. DNA for the CDR3: TGTGCCTGTGACTCCGTACTGGGGGATACCTGGGACACCCGACAGGTGTTTTTC.

This clone ranks as medium-sized. The chain employs TRDV2 and TRDJ2; 9 bases are a match to TRDD3. Germline assignment: CDR1 GEAIGNYY and CDR2 EKD. V lost 0 bases to trimming and J lost 0 bases; unmatched junction nucleotides: 1. The CDR3 runs to 16 residues. The CDR3 DNA is TGTGCCTGTGACACCGTGGGGGATACTTTGACAGCACAACTCTTCTTT. Its translation: CACDTVGDTLTAQLFF.

This clone is classed as medium-sized. CDR3 in amino acids: CALGEPHTGIRYTDKLIF. CDR3 nucleotides: TGTGCTCTTGGGGAACCCCACACTGGGATCCGGTACACCGATAAACTCATCTTT. The J gene is TRDJ1, the V gene TRDV1; D is perhaps TRDD3 (6 bases). Deletions cut 1 base from V and 0 bases from J, with 18 bases between. The CDR3 is 18 amino acids. Germline CDR1 is TSWWSYY and CDR2 is QGS.

Points on this clone: A single base is all that separates this from a far larger clone, so a read error is likely. The genes are TRDV1 and TRDJ1; D remains ambiguous. CDR3 length: 12 amino acids. From germline, CDR1 is TSWWSYY and CDR2 QGS. The CDR3, as DNA: TGTGCTCTTGGGGAACCCTTAGGTAAACTCACCTTT. Encoded protein: CALGEPLGKLTF.

This clone occurred a few times. The amino acid sequence in TCRdb belongs to a much larger clone and departs from this DNA's translation at residue 3, likely a sequencing read error; the sequence shown is translated from the DNA. V is TRDV3 and J is TRDJ1; 11 bases fit TRDD3. CDR3 length: 18 amino acids. Trimming at V came to 4 bases and at J to 0 bases, leaving 16 bases not matched to a gene. Per germline, CDR1 TVYSNPD and CDR2 GDNSRS (reference sequence). The CDR3 spells CASMYGGYEIWYTDKLIF. Here the CDR3 DNA reads TGTGCCTCTATGTATGGGGGATACGAGATTTGGTACACCGATAAACTCATCTTT.